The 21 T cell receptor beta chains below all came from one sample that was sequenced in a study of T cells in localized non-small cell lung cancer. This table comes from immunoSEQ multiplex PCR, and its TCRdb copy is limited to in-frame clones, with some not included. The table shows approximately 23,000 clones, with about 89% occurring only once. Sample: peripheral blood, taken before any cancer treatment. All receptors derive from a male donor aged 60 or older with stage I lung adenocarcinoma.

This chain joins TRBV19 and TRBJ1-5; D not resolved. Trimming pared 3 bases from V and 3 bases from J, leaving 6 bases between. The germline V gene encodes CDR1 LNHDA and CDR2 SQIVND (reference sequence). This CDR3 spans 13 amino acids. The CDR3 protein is CASSMGVNQPQHF. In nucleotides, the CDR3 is TGTGCCAGTAGTATGGGCGTCAATCAGCCCCAGCATTTT.

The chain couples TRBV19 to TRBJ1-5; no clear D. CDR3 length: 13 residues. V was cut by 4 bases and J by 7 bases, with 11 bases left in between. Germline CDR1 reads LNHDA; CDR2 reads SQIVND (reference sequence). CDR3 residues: CASSTQIRQPQHF. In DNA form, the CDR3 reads TGTGCCAGTAGTACTCAAATACGACAGCCCCAGCATTTT.

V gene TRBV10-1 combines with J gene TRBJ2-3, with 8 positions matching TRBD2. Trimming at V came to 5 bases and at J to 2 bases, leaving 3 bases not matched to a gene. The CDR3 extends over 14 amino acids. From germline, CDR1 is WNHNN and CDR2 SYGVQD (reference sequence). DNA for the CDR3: TGCGCCAGCAGTTATAGCGGGGACACAGATACGCAGTATTTT. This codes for CASSYSGDTDTQYF.

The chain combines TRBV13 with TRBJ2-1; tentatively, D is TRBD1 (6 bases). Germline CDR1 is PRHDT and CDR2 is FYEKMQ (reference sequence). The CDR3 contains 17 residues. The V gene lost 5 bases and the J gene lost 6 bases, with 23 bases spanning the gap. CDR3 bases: TGTGCCAGCAGCCTCCTCGGGACACCCTCGTTGAGCAATGAGCAGTTCTTC. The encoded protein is CASSLLGTPSLSNEQFF. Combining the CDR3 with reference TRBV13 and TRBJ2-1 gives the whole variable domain AAGVIQSPRHLIKEKRETATLKCYPIPRHDTVYWYQQGPGQDPQFLISFYEKMQSDKGSIPDRFSAQQFSDYHSELNMSSLELGDSALYFCASSLLGTPSLSNEQFFGPGTRLTVL.

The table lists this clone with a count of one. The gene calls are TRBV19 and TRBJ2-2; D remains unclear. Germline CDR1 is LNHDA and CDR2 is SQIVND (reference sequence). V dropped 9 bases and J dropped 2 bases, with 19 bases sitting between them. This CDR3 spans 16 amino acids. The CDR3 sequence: CASRLIGTANTGELFF. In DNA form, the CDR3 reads TGTGCCAGCCGCCTTATAGGAACCGCCAACACCGGGGAGCTGTTTTTT.

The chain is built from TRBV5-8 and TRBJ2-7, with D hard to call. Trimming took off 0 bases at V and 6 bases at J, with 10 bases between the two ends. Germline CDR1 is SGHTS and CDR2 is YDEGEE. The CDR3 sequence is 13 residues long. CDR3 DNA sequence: TGTGCCAGCAGCTTGGGCAGTGTAGGCGAGCAGTACTTC. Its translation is CASSLGSVGEQYF.

In DNA, the CDR3 is TGTGCCAGCAGCCTTGGACAGGGGATAGGCAATGAGCAGTTCTTC. Encoded protein: CASSLGQGIGNEQFF. The chain has TRBV7-9 and TRBJ2-1, with 9 nucleotides matching TRBD1. In germline, CDR1 is SEHNR, CDR2 FQNEAQ (reference sequence). Losses at the gene ends were 5 bases for V and 6 bases for J; bases not matched to a gene: 8. This CDR3 is 15 amino acids long.

The CDR3 protein is CASRDRVGVRRAFF. The CDR3 bases are TGTGCCAGCAGAGACAGGGTTGGGGTACGGAGAGCTTTCTTT. The gene calls are TRBV2 and TRBJ1-1; 7 bases map to TRBD1. This CDR3 comprises 14 residues. Per the germline V gene, CDR1 is SNHLY and CDR2 is FYNNEI. Losses at the gene ends were 6 bases for V and 10 bases for J; bases not matched to a gene: 14.

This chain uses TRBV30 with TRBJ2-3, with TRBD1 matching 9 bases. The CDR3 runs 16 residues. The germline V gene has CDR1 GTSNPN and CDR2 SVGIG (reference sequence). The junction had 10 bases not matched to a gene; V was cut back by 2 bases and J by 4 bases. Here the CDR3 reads CAWSQLLDRGADTQYF. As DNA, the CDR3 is TGTGCCTGGAGTCAATTGTTAGACAGGGGGGCAGATACGCAGTATTTT.

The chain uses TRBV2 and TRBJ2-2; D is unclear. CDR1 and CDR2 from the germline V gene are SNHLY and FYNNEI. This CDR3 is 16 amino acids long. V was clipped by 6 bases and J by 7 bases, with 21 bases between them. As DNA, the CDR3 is TGTGCCAGCAGGCCCGGGTGGGCCCCCGGCGGCGGGGAGCTGTTTTTT. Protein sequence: CASRPGWAPGGGELFF.

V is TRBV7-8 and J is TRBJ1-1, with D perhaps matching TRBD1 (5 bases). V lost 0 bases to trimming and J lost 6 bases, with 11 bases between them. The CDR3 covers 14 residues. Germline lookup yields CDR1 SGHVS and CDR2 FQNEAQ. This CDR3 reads CASSLAGVVAEAFF. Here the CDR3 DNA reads TGTGCCAGCAGCTTAGCAGGGGTAGTCGCTGAAGCTTTCTTT.

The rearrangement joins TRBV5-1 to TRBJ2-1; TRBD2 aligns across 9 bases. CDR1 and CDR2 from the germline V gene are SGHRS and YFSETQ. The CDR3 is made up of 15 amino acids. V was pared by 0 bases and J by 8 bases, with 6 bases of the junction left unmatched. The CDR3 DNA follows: TGCGCCAGCAGCTTGGTTCTAGCGGGAACCTATGAGCAGTTCTTC. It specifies CASSLVLAGTYEQFF.

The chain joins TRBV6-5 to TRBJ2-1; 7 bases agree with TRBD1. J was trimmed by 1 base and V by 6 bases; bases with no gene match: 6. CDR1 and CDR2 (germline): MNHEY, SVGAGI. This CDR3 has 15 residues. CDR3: CASRRRQGSYNEQFF. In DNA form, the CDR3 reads TGTGCCAGCAGACGTCGACAGGGTTCCTACAATGAGCAGTTCTTC.

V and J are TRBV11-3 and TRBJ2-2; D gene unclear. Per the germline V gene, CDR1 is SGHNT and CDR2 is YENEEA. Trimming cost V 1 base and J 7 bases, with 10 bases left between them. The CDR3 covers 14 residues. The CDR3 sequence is CASSLGAVNGELFF. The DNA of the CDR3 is TGTGCCAGCAGCTTAGGGGCAGTCAACGGGGAGCTGTTTTTT.

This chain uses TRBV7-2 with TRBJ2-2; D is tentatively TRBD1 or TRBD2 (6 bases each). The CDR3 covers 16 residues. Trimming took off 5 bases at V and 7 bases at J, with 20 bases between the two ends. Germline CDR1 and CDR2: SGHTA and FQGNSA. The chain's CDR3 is CASSGGKGIQGGELFF. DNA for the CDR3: TGTGCCAGCAGCGGGGGGAAAGGGATACAGGGCGGGGAGCTGTTTTTT.

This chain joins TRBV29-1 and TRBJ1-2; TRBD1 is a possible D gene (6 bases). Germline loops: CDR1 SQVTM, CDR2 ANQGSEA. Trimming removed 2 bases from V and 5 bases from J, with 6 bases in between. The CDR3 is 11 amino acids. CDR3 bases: TGCAGCGTTGAACAGGGGTATGGCTACACCTTC. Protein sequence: CSVEQGYGYTF.

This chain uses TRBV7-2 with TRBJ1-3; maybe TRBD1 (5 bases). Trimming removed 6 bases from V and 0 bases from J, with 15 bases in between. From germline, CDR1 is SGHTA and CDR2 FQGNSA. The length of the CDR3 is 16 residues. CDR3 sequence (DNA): TGTGCCAGCAGTGAAACAGGCACCCGCTCTGGAAACACCATATATTTT. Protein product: CASSETGTRSGNTIYF.

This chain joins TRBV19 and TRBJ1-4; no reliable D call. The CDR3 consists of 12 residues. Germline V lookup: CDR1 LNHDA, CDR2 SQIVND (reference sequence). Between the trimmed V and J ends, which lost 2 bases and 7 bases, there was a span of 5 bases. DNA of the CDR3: TGTGCCAGTAGTATATATGGTGAAAAACTGTTTTTT. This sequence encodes CASSIYGEKLFF.

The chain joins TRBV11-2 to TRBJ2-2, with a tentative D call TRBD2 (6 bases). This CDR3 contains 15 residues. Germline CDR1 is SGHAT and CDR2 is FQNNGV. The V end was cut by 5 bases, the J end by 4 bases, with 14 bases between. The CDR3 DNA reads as TGTGCCAGCAGCCCCCTGAGGGGAGGCACCGGGGAGCTGTTTTTT. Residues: CASSPLRGGTGELFF. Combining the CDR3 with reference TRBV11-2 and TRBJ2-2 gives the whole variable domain EAGVAQSPRYKIIEKRQSVAFWCNPISGHATLYWYQQILGQGPKLLIQFQNNGVVDDSQLPKDRFSAERLKGVDSTLKIQPAKLEDSAVYLCASSPLRGGTGELFFGEGSRLTVL.

CDR3 sequence reads: CASSYWRGAEGYTF. The CDR3 DNA follows: TGTGCCAGCAGTTACTGGAGGGGCGCGGAGGGCTACACCTTC. This chain connects TRBV6-5 to TRBJ1-2, with a weak D call TRBD1 (5 bases). The CDR3 has 14 residues. Deletions cut 1 base from V and 8 bases from J, with 14 bases between. Germline CDR1 and CDR2: MNHEY and SVGAGI.

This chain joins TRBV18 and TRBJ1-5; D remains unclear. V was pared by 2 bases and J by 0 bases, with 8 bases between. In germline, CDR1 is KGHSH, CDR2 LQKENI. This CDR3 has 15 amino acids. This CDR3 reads CASSPDSVSNQPQHF. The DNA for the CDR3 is TGTGCCAGCTCACCAGATTCCGTTAGCAATCAGCCCCAGCATTTT.